These 15 T cell receptor beta chains came from one sample sequenced in a study of monozygotic twins with inflammatory bowel disease. TCRdb re-called the 5' RACE reads; one entry per CDR3 protein, DNA not given. Its clone listing holds 150,000 to 200,000 distinct CDR3 sequences. The sequenced sample consisted of blood. The source of these receptors is a human donor with ulcerative colitis or Crohn's disease, or a healthy co-twin of an affected twin (not recorded which).

The genes are TRBV28 and TRBJ2-5; TCRdb names TRBD1, which stays unverified in the absence of DNA. Per the germline V gene, CDR1 is MDHEN and CDR2 is SYDVKM. The CDR3 extends over 13 amino acids. The CDR3 reads CASSWDREETQYF.

The chain combines TRBV5-6 with TRBJ1-6; TCRdb designates TRBD1, a call that cannot be tested without DNA. Germline V gives CDR1 SGHDT, CDR2 YYEEEE. The CDR3 totals 15 residues. CDR3 sequence: CASSLMTGGRSPLHF.

The V and J genes are TRBV20-1 and TRBJ2-7; TCRdb reports TRBD2, a call that lacks DNA to check it against. This CDR3 is 15 amino acids long. Germline lookup yields CDR1 DFQATT and CDR2 SNEGSKA (reference sequence). The CDR3 sequence is CSARAPLAGVDEQYF.

The J gene is TRBJ2-3, the V gene TRBV5-1. The CDR3 consists of 15 residues. The germline V gene encodes CDR1 SGHRS and CDR2 YFSETQ. CDR3 protein: CASSLLAGYTDTQYF. Together with reference TRBV5-1 and TRBJ2-3, the CDR3 gives the full variable domain: KAGVTQTPRYLIKTRGQQVTLSCSPISGHRSVSWYQQTPGQGLQFLFEYFSETQRNKGNFPGRFSGRQFSNSRSEMNVSTLELGDSALYLCASSLLAGYTDTQYFGPGTRLTVL.

The J gene is TRBJ1-1, the V gene TRBV7-3. This CDR3 comprises 12 residues. From germline, CDR1 is SGHTA and CDR2 FQGTGA. The CDR3: CASSFIGTEAFF.

The chain employs TRBV20-1 and TRBJ2-1; TCRdb indicates TRBD2, and absent DNA this call remains unverified. This CDR3 has 15 residues. Germline V lookup: CDR1 DFQATT, CDR2 SNEGSKA (reference sequence). The CDR3 loop is CSADGLAGAYNEQFF.

The gene calls are TRBV20-1 and TRBJ2-1; checking the TCRdb D call of TRBD2 is not possible without DNA. CDR1 and CDR2 from the germline V gene are DFQATT and SNEGSKA (reference sequence). The CDR3 sequence is 19 residues long. Here the CDR3 reads CSARDLLEGRFRSSGEQFF.

V usage is TRBV11-2 and J usage is TRBJ1-3; the D call of TRBD1 rests on TCRdb alone, since no DNA is present to check it. The germline V gene encodes CDR1 SGHAT and CDR2 FQNNGV. CDR3 length equals 15 residues. The CDR3: CASSKDPGAGNTIYF.

The chain is built from TRBV24-1 and TRBJ2-3; without DNA, the TCRdb call of TRBD2 cannot be checked. Looked up from germline, CDR1 is KGHDR and CDR2 is SFDVKD. This CDR3 spans 21 amino acids. CDR3 region: CATSAREGKRTSGSRTDTQYF.

J is TRBJ1-1 and V is TRBV5-1; as DNA is missing, the TRBD1 call by TCRdb cannot be tested. The CDR3 is 13 amino acids. The germline gives CDR1 SGHRS, CDR2 YFSETQ. The CDR3 sequence: CASRTDMNTEAFF.

This chain connects TRBV28 to TRBJ1-2; TCRdb proposes TRBD1, but this gene call is untestable without DNA. CDR1 and CDR2 (germline): MDHEN, SYDVKM. The CDR3 is 12 amino acids. The CDR3 loop is CASSRGTYGYTF.

The CDR3 loop is CASSDSGLGQPQHF. The chain links TRBV7-2 to TRBJ1-5. The CDR3 extends over 14 amino acids. The germline V gene encodes CDR1 SGHTA and CDR2 FQGNSA.

The CDR3: CASSFGGGQNEQFF. The chain uses TRBV7-6 and TRBJ2-1; TCRdb proposes TRBD2, but this gene call is untestable without DNA. This CDR3 contains 14 residues. The V gene's germline CDR1 is SGHVS and CDR2 FNYEAQ.

The chain recombines TRBV9 with TRBJ1-6; TCRdb gives TRBD1 as the D gene, but with no DNA this cannot be confirmed. The CDR3 runs to 15 residues. In germline, CDR1 is SGDLS, CDR2 YYNGEE. The CDR3 region is CASSVGPGADSPLHF.

The CDR3 is CSARGGGEKLFF. The rearrangement joins TRBV20-1 to TRBJ1-4; TCRdb's assignment of TRBD1 cannot be checked, as there is no DNA. This CDR3 has 12 amino acids. Looked up from germline, CDR1 is DFQATT and CDR2 is SNEGSKA (reference sequence).